Presented here are 9 T cell receptor beta chains from one specimen sequenced in a study of metastatic and nonmetastatic thyroid tumors. Patients underwent thyroid surgery, and none had received any treatment before it. TCRdb used MiXCR to call clones anew from the PCR reads. Among over 20,000 clones listed, around 15% were seen once. What was sequenced was tumor tissue. All receptors derive from a female donor with papillary thyroid cancer or a benign thyroid nodule (not recorded which). Some clones in this sample may be carry-over from other donors' samples.

Ten or more counts support this clone. In the same sample, other DNA sequences code for this CDR3. The chain combines TRBV28 with TRBJ2-1, with 8 bases matching TRBD1. With 7 bases clipped from V and 10 bases from J, the junction kept 9 bases outside the gene matches. CDR1 and CDR2 from the germline V gene are MDHEN and SYDVKM. The CDR3 has 13 amino acids. The CDR3 region has the DNA TGTGCCAGCACCGAAGGACAGGGCGGCGAGCAGTTCTTC. Amino acid sequence: CASTEGQGGEQFF.

This clone showed up many times. The gene calls are TRBV7-9 and TRBJ1-4; 9 bases fit TRBD1. V shed 4 bases and J 4 bases; nucleotides not matched to a gene: 4. Germline assignment: CDR1 SEHNR and CDR2 FQNEAQ (reference sequence). This CDR3 spans 15 amino acids. As DNA, the CDR3 is TGTGCCAGCAGCTGGGACAGGGCCGGTAATGAAAAACTGTTTTTT. Its protein is CASSWDRAGNEKLFF.

Ten or more counts support this clone. V gene TRBV20-1 combines with J gene TRBJ2-1; D unclear. The CDR3 loop spans 16 amino acids. Germline V CDR1 and CDR2: DFQATT, SNEGSKA (reference sequence). V lost 2 bases to trimming and J lost 5 bases, with 19 bases between them. CDR3 in DNA: TGCAGTGCTAGATCCAGCAGCCTGGCGTTGGACAATGAGCAGTTCTTC. Translated: CSARSSSLALDNEQFF.

This clone is medium-sized. The chain couples TRBV30 to TRBJ1-2; D may be TRBD1 (5 bases). The CDR3 extends over 10 amino acids. V was cut by 7 bases and J by 12 bases, with 15 bases left in between. Germline CDR1 reads GTSNPN; CDR2 reads SVGIG (reference sequence). CDR3 nucleotide sequence: TGTGCCTCGGGACCTCTCCCCCACACCTTC. The encoded protein is CASGPLPHTF.

This clone occurred many times. This sample includes further DNA sequences coding for the same CDR3. The chain joins TRBV28 to TRBJ1-1; TRBD1 is a possible D gene (5 bases). Looked up from germline, CDR1 is MDHEN and CDR2 is SYDVKM. Trimming removed 4 bases from V and 11 bases from J, with 17 bases in between. This CDR3 comprises 13 residues. The CDR3 loop reads CASSSYLDRDAFF. The CDR3 nucleotides are TGTGCCAGCAGTTCCTATTTAGATAGGGACGCTTTCTTT.

The chain links TRBV27 to TRBJ1-1; D ambiguous. Trimming took off 5 bases at V and 3 bases at J, with 13 bases between the two ends. The CDR3 loop spans 14 amino acids. Germline-derived CDR1 and CDR2 are MNHEY and SMNVEV (reference sequence). CDR3 in DNA: TGTGCCAGCAGTCCCTGGACGGCGGACACTGAAGCTTTCTTT. Translating gives CASSPWTADTEAFF.

This clone showed up just a few times. This rearrangement joins TRBV6-1 to TRBJ2-7; the D call may be TRBD1 or TRBD2 (6 bases each). The CDR3 sequence is 15 residues long. V was clipped by 8 bases and J by 1 base, with 18 bases between them. Germline loops: CDR1 MNHNS, CDR2 SASEGT. CDR3 bases: TGTGCCAGCCGTCCCGCCGGGGGCGCTTCCTACGAGCAGTACTTC. Translated: CASRPAGGASYEQYF.

A few counts support this clone. Additional DNA sequences in this sample encode the identical CDR3. This chain uses TRBV6-1 with TRBJ1-2; no firm D call. This CDR3 region has 10 residues. V lost 6 bases, J lost 6 bases, and 5 bases lay in between. Per the germline V gene, CDR1 is MNHNS and CDR2 is SASEGT. The CDR3 bases are TGTGCCAGCAGAGAGGATGGCTACACCTTC. It encodes CASREDGYTF.

This clone came up many times. V is TRBV7-2 and J is TRBJ1-2; D is possibly TRBD1 (6 bases). Germline V gene sequence: CDR1 SGHTA, CDR2 FQGNSA. V was shortened by 4 bases and J by 2 bases, with 11 bases between the two germline ends. The CDR3 extends over 14 amino acids. The CDR3 loop reads CASSWGGLNYGYTF. DNA of the CDR3: TGTGCCAGCAGCTGGGGGGGCCTAAACTATGGCTACACCTTC.